This paragraph reports one T cell receptor (beta chain). Its antigen is still unknown. The data were taken from a study of CD8+ T cells in alopecia areata. Whole-study context: The study gave treated patients oral tofacitinib at 5 to 10 mg twice daily.

Findings and limits, study-wide: There was only one nonresponder, so it was unclear how baseline CD8+ expansion relates to response.

Germline CDR1 is SGHRS and CDR2 is YFSETQ. The V and J ends lost 2 bases and 3 bases respectively, with 17 bases between them. This CDR3 has 16 residues. The authors extracted RNA and reverse transcribed it into cDNA as the sequencing template. TCRdb's copy holds only in-frame clones and misses some; the assay was immunoSEQ multiplex PCR. Of some 110,000 clones in the sample, about 59% were seen once. Indicated treatment: oral pan-JAK inhibitor, 5-10 mg twice daily. The rearrangement uses TRBV5-1 and TRBJ1-1; the D gene is possibly TRBD1 (5 bases). This specimen consisted of CD8+ T cells sorted from blood, obtained at week 24, from a patient treated with tofacitinib. This receptor was taken from a human donor with alopecia areata. The CDR3 sequence: CASSFHAWGEDTEAFF. The CDR3 DNA reads TGCGCCAGCAGCTTCCATGCCTGGGGGGAAGACACTGAAGCTTTCTTT.